This T cell receptor beta chain was documented in a study of cytomegalovirus exposure and HLA in healthy donors. This clone was picked up one time. At one boundary the junction diverges from the germline segment, which might be a read error. Germline V gene data show CDR1 as SGHTA and CDR2 as FQGNSA. CDR3 length: 15 amino acids. Primers: 60 Vbeta forward and 13 Jbeta reverse. Method: immunoSEQ multiplex PCR; TCRdb's copy keeps in-frame clones and lacks some. The sample yields under 150,000 clones, roughly 70% seen once. The sequence was obtained from a woman between 40 and 50 years old in good health and CMV-seropositive. The sequencing sample was made of PBMCs. The chain couples TRBV7-2 to TRBJ1-5; 8 nucleotides agree with TRBD1. CDR3 residues: CASGLDRVSNQPQHF. The CDR3 DNA reads as TGTGCCAGCGGCTTGGACAGGGTGAGCAATCAGCCCCAGCATTTT.